This T cell receptor (beta chain) comes out of a study of blood T cells in healthy people across ages. A second roughly 6 to 11 cycle PCR used barcoded and J-beta primers. TCRdb recomputed calls from the 5' RACE reads with MiXCR, one row per CDR3 protein. Of 540,000 or so distinct CDR3 sequences in the sample, more than 20% were seen once. Germline assignment: CDR1 SGDLS and CDR2 YYNGEE. Trimming removed 3 bases at V and 7 bases at J, with 8 bases between. The length of the CDR3 is 12 residues. In this sample, this clonotype turned up a few times. The data were also submitted as part of a second study, on T cells of mothers and their children.

The sequence came from a boy aged 5-17 years in good health. V is TRBV9 and J is TRBJ2-1; D gene unclear. The specimen was blood. The CDR3 here is CASSATQNEQFF. CDR3 nucleotide sequence: TGTGCCAGCAGCGCGACTCAGAATGAGCAGTTCTTC.